This T cell receptor (beta chain) originates from a study of T cell repertoires in cytomegalovirus infection (dated by TCRdb to between 2018 and 2021). Background on the whole study: Donor HLA type was relevant to the analysis, because carriage of CMV infection together with the matching HLA type was indicated by public TCR beta signatures. Summary of the overall study and its limitations: In both this cohort and an independent cohort of over 350 donors, the cumulative frequency of public TCR beta family members distinguished carriers of CMV infection plus the relevant HLA type. In the ex vivo response, HLA-C-restricted CMV-specific TCR beta clonotypes were dominant, and in two of eight donors the single most frequent clonotype came from this HLA-C-restricted group.

The germline V gene supplies CDR1 SGHTA and CDR2 FQGNSA. Trimming removed 2 bases from V and 6 bases from J, leaving 10 bases between the germline ends. The cysteine opens and the phenylalanine closes a CDR3 of 13 amino acids. Of all the DNA, just the CDR3 is kept, 39 bases in frame from base 1. TCRdb shows the sequencer as Illumina HiSeq 1500. Through fastp at Q25 and MiXCR, TCRdb rebuilt clones from the public reads, retaining in-frame beta chains. Entries are consolidated by CDR3 protein sequence, retaining the most common genes and DNA. The sample data list some 300,000 distinct CDR3 sequences, and roughly 13% of these were observed just once. The ten biggest clones cover around 9% of the sample. This clonotype was recorded at least ten times. Its antigen is not yet known. No per-base quality is available; no much larger clone lies one base away.

The origin of this receptor is a human donor in good health (CMV status not recorded). Some clones in this sample may be carry-over from other donors' samples. The source material was PBMCs. Rearrangement joined TRBV7-2 to TRBJ1-2; too little of a D gene remains to name it. The nucleotide sequence reads as follows: TGTGCCAGCAGCTTACAGTCAGGCGATGGCTACACCTTC. Translated, it gives CASSLQSGDGYTF.